This T cell receptor (beta chain) was profiled in a study of T cell repertoires in cytomegalovirus infection. Across the whole study: Matching HLA type, along with CMV infection, was indicated by public TCR beta signatures. Broader study findings: Across the ex vivo response, the dominant clonotypes were HLA-C-restricted CMV-specific TCR beta clonotypes. CMV carriers having the relevant HLA were flagged by cumulative public TCR beta family frequency.

TCRdb reprocessed the reads via MiXCR and lists one record per CDR3 protein. The sample has about 250,000 distinct CDR3 sequences, roughly 12% seen once. With 1 base clipped from V and 2 bases from J, the junction kept 8 bases outside the gene matches. CDR1 is SGHKS, CDR2 YYEKEE, per germline (reference sequence). The CDR3 sequence is 17 residues long. This clonotype came up a few times. Its specificity is unknown. The specimen was PBMCs. The chain recombines TRBV5-5 with TRBJ2-3; 9 nucleotides match TRBD2. The sequence was collected from a human donor in good health (CMV status not recorded). Some clones in this sample may be carry-over from other donors' samples. This CDR3 is CASSLRWTSVITDTQYF. The CDR3 region has the DNA TGTGCCAGCAGCTTGCGCTGGACTAGCGTGATCACAGATACGCAGTATTTT. Combining the CDR3 with reference TRBV5-5 and TRBJ2-3 gives the whole variable domain DAGVTQSPTHLIKTRGQQVTLRCSPISGHKSVSWYQQVLGQGPQFIFQYYEKEERGRGNFPDRFSARQFPNYSSELNVNALLLGDSALYLCASSLRWTSVITDTQYFGPGTRLTVL.